This T cell receptor beta chain was observed in a study of T cell repertoires in cytomegalovirus infection. The wider study: Both CMV infection and a matching HLA type were indicated by public TCR beta signatures. Broader study findings: Totalled public TCR beta family frequency picked out people who carried CMV plus the relevant HLA.

As regards this clonotype: As yet, its antigen is unknown.

TCRdb reprocessed the reads via MiXCR and lists one record per CDR3 protein. Of around 280,000 distinct CDR3 sequences listed, around 9.6% are singletons. Germline loops: CDR1 LNHDA, CDR2 SQIVND (reference sequence). Trimming cost V 3 bases and J 5 bases, with 9 bases left between them. This CDR3 is built from 13 residues. Sequencing used PBMCs. The gene calls are TRBV19 and TRBJ2-3, with no clear D. The sequence came from a human donor in good health (CMV status not recorded). Some clones in this sample may be carry-over from other donors' samples. CDR3 protein: CASSIPSGDTQYF. The CDR3 region has the DNA TGTGCCAGTAGTATCCCCTCCGGAGATACGCAGTATTTT.